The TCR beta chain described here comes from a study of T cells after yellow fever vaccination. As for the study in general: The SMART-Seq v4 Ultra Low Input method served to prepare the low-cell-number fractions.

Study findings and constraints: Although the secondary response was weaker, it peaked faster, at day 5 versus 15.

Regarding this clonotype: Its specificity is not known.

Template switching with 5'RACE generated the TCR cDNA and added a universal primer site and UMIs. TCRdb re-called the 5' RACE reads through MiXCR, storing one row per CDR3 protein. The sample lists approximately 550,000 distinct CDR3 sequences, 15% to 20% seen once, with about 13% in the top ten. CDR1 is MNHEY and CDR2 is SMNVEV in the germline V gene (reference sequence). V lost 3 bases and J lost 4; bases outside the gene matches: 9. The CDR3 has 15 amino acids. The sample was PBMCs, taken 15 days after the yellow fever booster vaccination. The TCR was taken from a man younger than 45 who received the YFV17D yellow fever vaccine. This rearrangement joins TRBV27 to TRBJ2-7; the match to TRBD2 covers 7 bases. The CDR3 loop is CASSFGAGAGYEQYF. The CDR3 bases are TGTGCCAGCAGTTTCGGGGCGGGAGCAGGGTACGAGCAGTACTTC.